This passage covers 3 T cell receptor beta chains from one sample sequenced in a study of follicular helper T cells after annual influenza vaccination. As to time point: 2014-2015 season, pre-vaccination. This table comes from immunoSEQ multiplex PCR, and its TCRdb copy is limited to in-frame clones, with some not included. The sample contains 450 to 500 clones, roughly 80% of which appear only once. This specimen consisted of CXCR5+ CD38+ circulating T follicular helper cells from blood, obtained on the day of influenza vaccination. Noted subset: circulating Tfh, non-naive CD4+CXCR5+PD-1+ (ICOS+CD38+ or ICOS-CD38-). The receptors derive from an adult who received the influenza vaccine.

The chain joins TRBV5-8 to TRBJ1-2; tentative D call: TRBD1 (5 bases). Germline V lookup: CDR1 SGHTS, CDR2 YDEGEE. The germline V and J ends were trimmed by 10 bases and 6 bases, with 31 bases remaining between them. CDR3 length: 17 residues. The chain's CDR3 is CAGTVRYGMGSTHGYTF. The CDR3 DNA reads as TGTGCCGGGACCGTTCGATACGGAATGGGAAGCACGCATGGCTACACCTTC.

This clone was seen once. CDR3: CASIDRGFGNTIYF. The CDR3 DNA reads TGTGCCAGCATCGACAGGGGATTTGGAAACACCATATATTTT. The chain links TRBV6-1 to TRBJ1-3, with 8 bases lining up with TRBD1. V dropped 7 bases and J dropped 3; count of bases not matched to a gene: 5. The CDR3 length is 14 residues. CDR1 MNHNS and CDR2 SASEGT come from the germline V gene.

The chain is built from TRBV28 and TRBJ2-1, with D perhaps matching TRBD2 (6 bases). Germline V gene sequence: CDR1 MDHEN, CDR2 SYDVKM. The CDR3 consists of 13 residues. Trimming took off 3 bases at V and 12 bases at J, with 15 bases between the two ends. The CDR3 region is CASSFSSGLGQFF. The CDR3 DNA reads TGTGCCAGCAGTTTTTCCAGCGGGCTTGGGCAGTTCTTC.